The 15 T cell receptor beta chains below were found in one sample sequenced in a study of technical replicates of blood from a few donors. Sequencing was performed with immunoSEQ multiplex PCR; in TCRdb, only in-frame clones are kept and a portion is missing. The sample consists of some 80,000 clones, just over 90% of them appearing once. Sequenced material: T cells isolated from PBMCs. The receptors here all came from a human donor in good health.

The gene calls are TRBV6-1 and TRBJ1-2; D is unresolved. This CDR3 is 12 amino acids long. Germline V lookup: CDR1 MNHNS, CDR2 SASEGT. Trimming left V 3 bases short and J 2 bases short, with 4 bases between. Here the CDR3 reads CASSERNYGYTF. CDR3 DNA: TGTGCCAGCAGTGAGAGGAACTATGGCTACACCTTC.

The J gene is TRBJ1-4, the V gene TRBV19; 9 bases are a match to TRBD1. The V gene end was trimmed by 6 bases and the J gene end by 3 bases; junction bases not matched to a gene: 2. CDR3 length: 14 amino acids. Germline CDR1 LNHDA, CDR2 SQIVND (reference sequence). This chain's CDR3 is CASRTGGSNEKLFF. CDR3 nucleotide sequence: TGTGCCAGTAGGACAGGGGGGTCTAATGAAAAACTGTTTTTT.

In this sample, this clone turned up once. This chain uses TRBV14 with TRBJ2-1; 7 positions match TRBD1. The CDR3 is 17 residues long. Germline V gives CDR1 SGHDN, CDR2 FVKESK. J gave up 7 bases and V 5 bases, and 17 bases lay outside the gene matches. CDR3 protein: CASSGKDTGRGINEQFF. The CDR3 DNA reads TGTGCCAGCAGCGGAAAAGACACGGGCAGGGGGATAAATGAGCAGTTCTTC.

The rearrangement links TRBV10-2 to TRBJ2-5; D is possibly TRBD1 (5 bases). This CDR3 is built from 12 residues. Germline V lookup: CDR1 WSHSY, CDR2 SAAADI. V was cut by 6 bases and J by 4 bases, with 9 bases left in between. The CDR3 protein is CASSRDLETQYF. DNA of the CDR3: TGCGCCAGCAGCAGGGATTTAGAGACCCAGTACTTC.

CDR3 residues: CSVEPGRTQFF. The CDR3 region has the DNA TGCAGCGTTGAACCAGGGCGGACACAGTTCTTC. The chain carries TRBV29-1 and TRBJ2-1; D is possibly TRBD1 (5 bases). Trimming stripped 2 bases from V and 13 bases from J, with 12 bases between. CDR3 size: 11 residues. The V gene's germline CDR1 is SQVTM and CDR2 ANQGSEA.

The genes are TRBV4-1 and TRBJ1-4; no firm D call. V lost 0 bases and J 5 bases, leaving 13 bases between the germline ends. The CDR3 is made up of 16 amino acids. The germline V gene has CDR1 MGHRA and CDR2 YSYEKL. The CDR3 bases are TGCGCCAGCAGCCAAGATGGTCGGGGTGCAAATGAAAAACTGTTTTTT. Protein sequence: CASSQDGRGANEKLFF.

The chain uses TRBV19 and TRBJ1-1, with TRBD1 identical over 7 bases. Germline values: CDR1 LNHDA, CDR2 SQIVND (reference sequence). V was pared by 1 base and J by 10 bases, with 6 bases of the junction left unmatched. The CDR3 sequence is 13 residues long. This CDR3 reads CASSIGQGRSAFF. CDR3 coding DNA: TGTGCCAGTAGTATAGGACAGGGTCGATCAGCTTTCTTT.

The chain joins TRBV7-9 to TRBJ1-2, with 7 bases fitting TRBD1. The J segment lost 8 bases and the V segment lost 1 base, leaving 4 bases of the junction unmatched. The CDR3 is 13 residues long. The germline CDR1 and CDR2 sequences are SEHNR and FQNEAQ (reference sequence). CDR3 in DNA: TGTGCCAGCAGCTTAGGACAGGGAAAAGGCTACACCTTC. This codes for CASSLGQGKGYTF.

The J gene is TRBJ2-7, the V gene TRBV12-5; 7 positions agree with TRBD1. The V segment lost 6 bases and the J segment 1 base; nucleotides outside the gene matches: 12. The germline CDR1 and CDR2 sequences are LGHNT and FRNRAP. CDR3 length: 16 amino acids. The CDR3, as DNA: TGTGCTAGTGGGCAACCCAGACGACAGGGATCCTACGAGCAGTACTTC. Its translation is CASGQPRRQGSYEQYF.

This chain joins TRBV6-6 and TRBJ1-4; TRBD1 might be the D (5 bases). V lost 0 bases and J lost 8, with 13 bases in between. This CDR3 has 15 amino acids. Germline CDR1 MNHNY, CDR2 SVGAGI (reference sequence). CDR3 sequence: CASSYSGGVEEKLFF. In nucleotides, the CDR3 is TGTGCCAGCAGTTACTCTGGGGGGGTGGAGGAAAAACTGTTTTTT.

CDR3 amino acids: CASSLGLGQSSYEQYF. The CDR3 nucleotides read TGTGCCAGCAGCTTAGGCCTAGGACAGAGTTCCTACGAGCAGTACTTC. V gene TRBV13 combines with J gene TRBJ2-7, with TRBD1 as a possible D gene (6 bases). In germline, CDR1 is PRHDT, CDR2 FYEKMQ (reference sequence). V was shortened by 0 bases and J by 1 base, with 13 bases between the two germline ends. CDR3 length: 16 amino acids.

This rearrangement joins TRBV7-9 to TRBJ1-1; 7 bases agree with TRBD1. The germline V gene has CDR1 SEHNR and CDR2 FQNEAQ (reference sequence). J was trimmed by 2 bases and V by 5 bases; bases with no gene match: 8. This CDR3 region has 15 residues. This CDR3 reads CASSMRGGKNTEAFF. As DNA, the CDR3 is TGTGCCAGCAGCATGCGAGGGGGCAAAAACACTGAAGCTTTCTTT. Full variable domain (missing parts from reference TRBV7-9 and TRBJ1-1): DTGVSQNPRHKITKRGQNVTFRCDPISEHNRLYWYRQTLGQGPEFLTYFQNEAQLEKSRLLSDRFSAERPKGSFSTLEIQRTEQGDSAMYLCASSMRGGKNTEAFFGQGTRLTVV.

CDR3 loop: CASTMRDRGTLSNQPQHF. The CDR3 bases are TGTGCCAGCACAATGAGGGACAGGGGAACATTAAGCAATCAGCCCCAGCATTTT. The rearrangement uses TRBV2 and TRBJ1-5; 10 nucleotides line up with TRBD1. Germline CDR1 is SNHLY and CDR2 is FYNNEI. The J segment lost 1 base and the V segment lost 7 bases, leaving 13 bases of the junction unmatched. This CDR3 is built from 18 residues.

The chain combines TRBV7-9 with TRBJ1-5; the D is unclear. Trimming left V 1 base short and J 7 bases short, with 14 bases between. CDR1 is SEHNR and CDR2 is FQNEAQ in the germline V gene (reference sequence). The CDR3 is 15 amino acids. CDR3 DNA sequence: TGTGCCAGCAGCTTAGTCGGCGGCTTCGAGCAGCCCCAGCATTTT. Translating gives CASSLVGGFEQPQHF.

The rearrangement uses TRBV5-4 and TRBJ2-7; 8 bases agree with TRBD2. This CDR3 spans 14 amino acids. Trimming took 2 bases from V and 5 from J; bases not matched to a gene: 6. Germline V gene sequence: CDR1 SGHNT, CDR2 YYREEE (reference sequence). Here the CDR3 DNA reads TGTGCCAGCAGCTTACGAATCGGGGGGGACGAGCAGTACTTC. Encoded protein: CASSLRIGGDEQYF.